The 11 T cell receptor beta chains below come from one sample, sequenced in a study of multiple sclerosis patients with progressive multifocal leukoencephalopathy. Sequencing was performed with immunoSEQ multiplex PCR; in TCRdb, only in-frame clones are kept and a portion is missing. The sample holds 29,000 or so clones, around nine tenths seen once. Noted time point: 6 months of natalizumab therapy. The material sequenced was PBMCs, taken from a patient treated with natalizumab. The source of these receptors is a human donor with multiple sclerosis.

This sequence joins TRBV19 and TRBJ1-2; 8 positions match TRBD1. V trimming: 5 bases; J trimming: 4 bases; junction bases outside the gene matches: 9. CDR1 and CDR2 from the germline V gene are LNHDA and SQIVND (reference sequence). CDR3 size: 15 residues. The CDR3 sequence is CASSVGQGVFYGYTF. The DNA for the CDR3 is TGTGCCAGTAGTGTCGGACAGGGAGTCTTCTATGGCTACACCTTC.

The V and J genes are TRBV27 and TRBJ2-5; 14 bases line up with TRBD2. Germline CDR1 reads MNHEY; CDR2 reads SMNVEV (reference sequence). The V and J ends lost 6 bases and 7 bases, in that order; junction bases with no gene match: 7. This CDR3 contains 15 residues. The CDR3 loop reads CASSPGTSGGGTQYF. The CDR3, as DNA: TGTGCCAGCAGCCCCGGGACTAGCGGGGGTGGGACCCAGTACTTC.

The gene calls are TRBV29-1 and TRBJ2-3; D is unclear. The CDR3 has 13 amino acids. V dropped 6 bases and J dropped 2 bases, with 12 bases sitting between them. Germline lookup yields CDR1 SQVTM and CDR2 ANQGSEA. The CDR3 spells CSVAREFTDTQYF. The CDR3 region has the DNA TGCAGCGTGGCACGAGAATTCACAGATACGCAGTATTTT.

The CDR3 here is CASRQPPGHEQFF. DNA for the CDR3: TGTGCCAGCAGGCAGCCGCCAGGGCATGAGCAGTTCTTC. This chain uses TRBV6-5 with TRBJ2-1, with TRBD1 as a possible D gene (5 bases). The germline gives CDR1 MNHEY, CDR2 SVGAGI. This CDR3 spans 13 amino acids. Trimming removed 6 bases at V and 8 bases at J, with 14 bases between.

As for this clone: At the DNA level, this CDR3 is encoded by other sequences in the same sample as well. This chain joins TRBV6-5 and TRBJ1-2; D might be TRBD1 (6 bases). V was trimmed by 4 bases and J by 7 bases, leaving 16 bases between them. Germline CDR1 reads MNHEY; CDR2 reads SVGAGI. This CDR3 comprises 14 residues. The CDR3 nucleotides are TGTGCCAGCAGTTGGAAGTTAGAGGGGGGTGGCTACACCTTC. Amino acid sequence: CASSWKLEGGGYTF.

The chain links TRBV30 to TRBJ1-5; D gene ambiguous. The V end was cut by 0 bases, the J end by 4 bases, with 10 bases between. This CDR3 has 14 residues. Germline-derived CDR1 and CDR2 are GTSNPN and SVGIG (reference sequence). As DNA, the CDR3 is TGTGCCTGGAGTGTACGAAGTAAAAATCAGCCCCAGCATTTT. Its protein product is CAWSVRSKNQPQHF.

The gene calls are TRBV27 and TRBJ1-2, with 7 nucleotides matching TRBD1. V shed 5 bases, J shed 4 bases, and the junction held 7 bases outside the gene matches. The CDR3 has 14 residues. Germline V gives CDR1 MNHEY, CDR2 SMNVEV (reference sequence). CDR3 nucleotide sequence: TGTGCCAGCAGTACGAGTAGGACAGGCTATGGCTACACCTTC. This gives the protein CASSTSRTGYGYTF.

The chain carries TRBV7-9 and TRBJ1-3, with a possible D match to TRBD1 (5 bases). V lost 3 bases to trimming and J lost 4 bases, with 13 bases between them. The CDR3 totals 15 residues. Germline V CDR1 and CDR2: SEHNR, FQNEAQ (reference sequence). The CDR3 nucleotides read TGTGCCAGCAGCTTCGGGGGTTCGGGAGGAAACACCATATATTTT. This gives the protein CASSFGGSGGNTIYF.

This chain connects TRBV7-7 to TRBJ1-1; D is unresolved. Germline V gives CDR1 SSHAT, CDR2 FNYEAQ (reference sequence). The CDR3 spans 13 residues. Trimming took 1 base from V and 5 from J, leaving 8 bases between them. CDR3 bases: TGTGCCAGCAGCTTAGTCCCGGAGACTGAAGCTTTCTTT. Translation gives CASSLVPETEAFF.

As concerns this clone: Germline is not matched at one junction end, which may reflect a read error. The chain carries TRBV14 and TRBJ1-2; D call uncertain. Germline values: CDR1 SGHDN, CDR2 FVKESK. This CDR3 is built from 15 residues. The CDR3 spells CASSQDYGPTYGCTF. The CDR3 DNA sequence: TGTGCCAGCAGCCAAGATTATGGCCCTACCTATGGCTGCACCTTC.

This sequence joins TRBV30 and TRBJ2-5, with TRBD2 matching over 12 bases. Germline V gives CDR1 GTSNPN, CDR2 SVGIG (reference sequence). The CDR3 spans 11 residues. J was trimmed by 11 bases and V by 4 bases; bases with no gene match: 2. Here the CDR3 DNA reads TGTGCCTGGACTAGCGGGAGGGAGCAGTACTTC. This encodes CAWTSGREQYF.